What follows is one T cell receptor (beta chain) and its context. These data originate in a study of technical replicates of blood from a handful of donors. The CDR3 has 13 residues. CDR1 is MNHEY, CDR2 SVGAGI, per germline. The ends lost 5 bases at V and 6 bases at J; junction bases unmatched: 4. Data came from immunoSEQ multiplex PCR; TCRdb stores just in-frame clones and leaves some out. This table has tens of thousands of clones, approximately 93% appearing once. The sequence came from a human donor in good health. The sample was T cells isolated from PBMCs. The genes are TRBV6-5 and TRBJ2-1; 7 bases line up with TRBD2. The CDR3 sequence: CASSREGPNEQFF. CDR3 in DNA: TGTGCCAGCAGTAGGGAGGGCCCCAATGAGCAGTTCTTC.